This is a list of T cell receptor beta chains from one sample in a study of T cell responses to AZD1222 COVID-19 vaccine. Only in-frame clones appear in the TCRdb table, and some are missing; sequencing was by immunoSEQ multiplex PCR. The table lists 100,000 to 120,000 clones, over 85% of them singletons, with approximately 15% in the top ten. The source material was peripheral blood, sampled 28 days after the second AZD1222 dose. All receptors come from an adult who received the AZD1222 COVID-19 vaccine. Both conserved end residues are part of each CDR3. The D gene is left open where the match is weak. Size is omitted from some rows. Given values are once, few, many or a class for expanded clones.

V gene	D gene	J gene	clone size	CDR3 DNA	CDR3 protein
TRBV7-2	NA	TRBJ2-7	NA	TGTGCCAGCAGTACAGGCTTCGGACTCCTTTTCTTC	CASSTGFGLLFF
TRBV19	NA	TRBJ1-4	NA	TGTGCCACCTCACTCAGGGATGAAAAACTGTTTTTT	CATSLRDEKLFF
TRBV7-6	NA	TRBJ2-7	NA	TGTGCCAGCAGCTTCTCGACAGCTTACGAGCAGTACTTC	CASSFSTAYEQYF
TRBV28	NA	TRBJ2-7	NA	TGTGCCAGCAGTGCCCGGACGCTTACCTACGAGCAGTACTTC	CASSARTLTYEQYF
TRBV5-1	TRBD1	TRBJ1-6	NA	TGCGCCAGCAGCTTGGGTGGGACAGGGAACAATTCACCCCTCCACTTT	CASSLGGTGNNSPLHF
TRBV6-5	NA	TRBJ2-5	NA	TGTGCCAGCAGTTACTCGCGGGGACCCCAGTACTTC	CASSYSRGPQYF
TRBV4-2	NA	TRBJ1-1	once	TGTGCCAGCAGCCCCAGGATCGGGGACACTGAAGCTTTCTTT	CASSPRIGDTEAFF
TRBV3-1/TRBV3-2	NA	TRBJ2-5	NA	TGTGCCAGCACCCCAATTGCGAGGATAGGACCACAAGAGACCCAGTACTTC	CASTPIARIGPQETQYF
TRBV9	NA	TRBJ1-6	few	TGTGCCAGCAGCAACCGGGACTATAATTCACCCCTCCACTTT	CASSNRDYNSPLHF
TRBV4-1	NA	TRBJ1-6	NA	TGCGCCAGCAGCCAAGTTTGGGGTCTTGGACAGATGAAGAATTCACCCCTCCACTTT	CASSQVWGLGQMKNSPLHF
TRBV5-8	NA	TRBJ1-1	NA	TGTGCCAGCAGCTTGGAAAGGGGATCTGGGGTCACTGAAGCTTTCTTT	CASSLERGSGVTEAFF
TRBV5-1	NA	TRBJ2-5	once	TGCGCCAGCAGCTTGGCAGGCAACCACCAAGAGACCCAGTACTTC	CASSLAGNHQETQYF
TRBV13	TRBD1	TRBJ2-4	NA	TGTGCCAGCAGCTCAACGCAACAGGGGTGGAGAAACATTCAGTACTTC	CASSSTQQGWRNIQYF
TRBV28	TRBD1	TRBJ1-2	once	TGTGCCAGCAGTTTAGACAGGGGCCGAGCTAACTATGGCTACACCTTC	CASSLDRGRANYGYTF
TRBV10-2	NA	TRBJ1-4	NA	TGCGCCAGCAGTGAGGCCAGATTAGATGAAAAACTGTTTTTT	CASSEARLDEKLFF
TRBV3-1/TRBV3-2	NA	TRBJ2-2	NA	TGTGCCAGCAAGTTCCGAGATTTGAACACCGGGGAGCTGTTTTTT	CASKFRDLNTGELFF
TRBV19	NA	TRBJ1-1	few	TGTGCCAGTAGTATAAGCCGAGAGAACACTGAAGCTTTCTTT	CASSISRENTEAFF
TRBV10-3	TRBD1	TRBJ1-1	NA	TGTGCCATCAGCCGACAGGGCGGTGGCGCTGAAGCTTTCTTT	CAISRQGGGAEAFF
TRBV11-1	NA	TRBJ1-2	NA	TGTGCCAGCAGCTTTGGGGGCAGGGCTAACTATGGCTACACCTTC	CASSFGGRANYGYTF
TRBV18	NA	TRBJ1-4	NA	TGTGCCAGCTCACCTAACAGCGGACTTAATGAAAAACTGTTTTTT	CASSPNSGLNEKLFF
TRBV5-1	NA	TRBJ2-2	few	TGCGCCAGCAGCTGGTATACAGGGTCGACCGGGGAGCTGTTTTTT	CASSWYTGSTGELFF
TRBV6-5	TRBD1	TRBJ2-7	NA	TGTGCCAGCAGCACGGGACAGGGGATCTACGAGCAGTACTTC	CASSTGQGIYEQYF
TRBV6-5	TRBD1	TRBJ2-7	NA	TGTGCCAGCAGTTACTCAAGGACAGGGGGCCCCTACGAGCAGTACTTC	CASSYSRTGGPYEQYF
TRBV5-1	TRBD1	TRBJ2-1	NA	TGCGCCAGCAGCTTGGTGGGGACAGGGGGCTCCCATGAGCAGTTCTTC	CASSLVGTGGSHEQFF
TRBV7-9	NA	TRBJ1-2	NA	TGTGCCAGCAGCTTAACGCGTGGACACGCGTTAGCTAACTATGGCTACACCTTC	CASSLTRGHALANYGYTF
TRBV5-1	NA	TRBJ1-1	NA	TGCGCCAGCAGCTTGTTTTTGGGCGGAGGCACTGAAGCTTTCTTT	CASSLFLGGGTEAFF
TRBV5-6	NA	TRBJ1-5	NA	TGTGCCAGCAGCTTGGAAAGGGATCAGCCCCAGCATTTT	CASSLERDQPQHF
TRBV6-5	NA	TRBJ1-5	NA	TGTGCCAGCAGCCCGGGTAACGGGGGGCTGCAGCCCCAGCATTTT	CASSPGNGGLQPQHF
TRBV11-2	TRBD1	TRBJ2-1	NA	TGTGCCAGCAGCTTAGAAGGGACAGGGGGCCATGAGCAGTTCTTC	CASSLEGTGGHEQFF
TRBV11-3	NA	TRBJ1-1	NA	TGTGCCAGCAGCTTAGGGGAGTTAGCTGAAGCTTTCTTT	CASSLGELAEAFF
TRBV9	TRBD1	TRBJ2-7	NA	TGTGCCAGCAGCGGCCCGACAGGGGGCCTGAACGAGCAGTACTTC	CASSGPTGGLNEQYF
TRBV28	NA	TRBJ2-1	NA	TGTGCCAGCAGTTCGCAGAACAATGAGCAGTTCTTC	CASSSQNNEQFF
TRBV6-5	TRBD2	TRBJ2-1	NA	TGTGCCAGCAGTTATTCGGGGGGGCCGAGAAATGAGCAGTTCTTC	CASSYSGGPRNEQFF
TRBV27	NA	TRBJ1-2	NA	TGTGCCAGCAGGATTACCAGTTTAACGGGTTGGGGCTACACCTTC	CASRITSLTGWGYTF
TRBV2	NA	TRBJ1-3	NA	TGTGCCAGCAGTGAGGTCAAGGGTGGTGTCGCCATATATTTT	CASSEVKGGVAIYF
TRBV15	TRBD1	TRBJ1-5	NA	TGTGCCACCAGCAGACCCCACAGGGGGCGTGGCAATCAGCCCCAGCATTTT	CATSRPHRGRGNQPQHF
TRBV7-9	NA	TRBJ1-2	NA	TGTGCCAGCAGCCGGGACTCTAGGAACGGCTACACCTTC	CASSRDSRNGYTF
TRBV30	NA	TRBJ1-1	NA	TGTGCCTGGAGTGTAAAAGGGAGGAACACTGAAGCTTTCTTT	CAWSVKGRNTEAFF
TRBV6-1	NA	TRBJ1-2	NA	TGTGCCAGCAGTGAATGGGATACTTTAGATTATGGCTACACCTTC	CASSEWDTLDYGYTF
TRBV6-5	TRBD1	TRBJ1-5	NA	TGTGCCAGCACCTTTCGACAGGGGTTCAATCAGCCCCAGCATTTT	CASTFRQGFNQPQHF
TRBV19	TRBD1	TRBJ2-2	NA	TGTGCCAGTAGTGGACGACAGGGGCCAAACACCGGGGAGCTGTTTTTT	CASSGRQGPNTGELFF
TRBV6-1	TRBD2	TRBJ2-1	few	TGTGCCAGCAGTGAACTAGCGGGAGGCTACAATGAGCAGTTCTTC	CASSELAGGYNEQFF
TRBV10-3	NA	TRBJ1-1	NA	TGTGCCATCAGTCTTGGCAGCACTGAAGCTTTCTTT	CAISLGSTEAFF
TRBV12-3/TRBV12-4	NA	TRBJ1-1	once	TGTGCCAGCAGTTTAAGAGAGAACACTGAAGCTTTCTTT	CASSLRENTEAFF
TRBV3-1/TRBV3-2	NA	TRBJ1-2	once	TGTGCCAGCAGTCTGAACAGGGCCGCGGGTGGCTACACCTTC	CASSLNRAAGGYTF
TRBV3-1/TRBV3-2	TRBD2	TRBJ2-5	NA	TGTGCCAGCAGCCGATCGACCGGGACTAGCAGTCAAGAGACCCAGTACTTC	CASSRSTGTSSQETQYF
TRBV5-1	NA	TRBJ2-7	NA	TGCGCCAGCAGCTCACAGCTAAACGAGCAGTACTTC	CASSSQLNEQYF